The clone carrying this T cell receptor beta chain was recorded many times. Its antigen is currently unknown. This entry is derived from a study of regulatory T cells in long-lasting Graves disease. The CDR3 is made up of 12 amino acids. Trimming pared 5 bases from V and 9 bases from J, leaving 13 bases between. Germline CDR1 reads MDHEN; CDR2 reads SYDVKM. In building TCR beta libraries, iRepertoire HTBI primers were used together with Arm-PCR of CDR3 regions. MiXCR was run by TCRdb on the multiplex PCR reads, yielding one entry per CDR3 protein. The sample consists of 600,000 to 650,000 distinct CDR3 sequences, less than 20% of them appearing once. The time point: newly diagnosed GD, antithyroid drugs for less than 3 months. From PBMCs, RNA was extracted and then used to make the TCR library. Points from the study as a whole: Gene preferences differed: TRBV28, TRBJ1-2, TRBJ2-5 in persistent cases. Relative to new patients (around 1,000), persistent patients exhibited greater sharing of public clonotypes (approximately 2,500). Relative to newly diagnosed Graves' patients, persistent ones had lower TCR diversity.

This sample was shared with a second study, whose subject was T cells in Graves' hyperthyroidism and ophthalmopathy. Per that paper: Using the HTBI primer set, a first-round RT-PCR was run on the TCR CDR3.

This sample comprised peripheral blood mononuclear cells (PBMCs), obtained at new diagnosis, from a patient treated with antithyroid drugs. This clonotype was sampled from a woman aged 25-40 years with Graves disease. The V and J genes are TRBV28 and TRBJ1-1; D unclear. CDR3 residues: CASSPGLKKAFF. CDR3 DNA: TGTGCCAGCAGTCCCGGGCTCAAGAAAGCTTTCTTT.